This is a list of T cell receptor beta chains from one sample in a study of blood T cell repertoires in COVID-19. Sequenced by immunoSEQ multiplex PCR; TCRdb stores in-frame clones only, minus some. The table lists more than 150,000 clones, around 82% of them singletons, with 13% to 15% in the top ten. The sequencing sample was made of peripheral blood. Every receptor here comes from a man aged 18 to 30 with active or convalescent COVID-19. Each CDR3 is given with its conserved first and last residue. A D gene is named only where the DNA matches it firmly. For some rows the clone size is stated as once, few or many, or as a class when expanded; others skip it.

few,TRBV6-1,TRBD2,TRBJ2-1,CASSELAGGYNEQFF,TGTGCCAGCAGTGAACTAGCGGGAGGGTACAATGAGCAGTTCTTC
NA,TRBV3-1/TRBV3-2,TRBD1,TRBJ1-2,CASSQILHRGNYGYTF,TGTGCCAGCAGCCAGATATTACACAGGGGAAACTATGGCTACACCTTC
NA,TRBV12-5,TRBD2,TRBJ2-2,CASGLVLSGGTGELFF,TGTGCTAGTGGTTTGGTACTGAGCGGGGGCACCGGGGAGCTGTTTTTT
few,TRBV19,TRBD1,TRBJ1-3,CASRVPGQGNTIYF,TGTGCCAGTAGGGTACCGGGACAGGGAAACACCATATATTTT
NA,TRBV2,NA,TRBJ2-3,CASSEGTGADTQYF,TGTGCCAGCAGCGAAGGGACTGGCGCAGATACGCAGTATTTT
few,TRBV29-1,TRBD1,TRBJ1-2,CSANDRGGYGYTF,TGCAGCGCAAATGACAGGGGTGGCTATGGCTACACCTTC
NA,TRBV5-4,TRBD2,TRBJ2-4,CASSSVLAGAKNIQYF,TGTGCCAGCAGTTCGGTACTAGCGGGTGCCAAAAACATTCAGTACTTC
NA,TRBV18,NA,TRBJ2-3,CASSPDMRVTDTQYF,TGTGCCAGCTCACCTGACATGAGGGTGACAGATACGCAGTATTTT
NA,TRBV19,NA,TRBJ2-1,CASSAFGGSSYNEQFF,TGTGCCAGTAGCGCCTTTGGCGGATCTTCCTACAATGAGCAGTTCTTC
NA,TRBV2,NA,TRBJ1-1,CASSYVDSEAFF,TGTGCCAGCAGTTATGTAGACAGTGAAGCTTTCTTT
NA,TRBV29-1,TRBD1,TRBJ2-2,CSVVGQGVTGELFF,TGCAGCGTTGTAGGACAGGGGGTAACCGGGGAGCTGTTTTTT
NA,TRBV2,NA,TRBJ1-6,CASSEGWTSLNSPLHF,TGTGCCAGCAGTGAAGGATGGACATCCCTTAATTCACCCCTCCACTTT
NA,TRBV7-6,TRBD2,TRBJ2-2,CASSFTLVALAGGSGTGELFF,TGTGCCAGCAGCTTCACCTTAGTGGCACTAGCGGGAGGAAGTGGGACCGGGGAGCTGTTTTTT
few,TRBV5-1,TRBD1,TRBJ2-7,CASSSQGTYEQYF,TGCGCCAGCAGCTCACAGGGGACCTACGAGCAGTACTTC
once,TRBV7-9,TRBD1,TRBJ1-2,CASSRTGGNYGYTF,TGTGCCAGCAGCCGCACAGGGGGGAACTATGGCTACACCTTC
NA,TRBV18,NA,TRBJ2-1,CASSPQRGALSNEQFF,TGTGCCAGCTCACCACAACGGGGGGCGCTTTCCAATGAGCAGTTCTTC
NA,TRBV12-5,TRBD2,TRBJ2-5,CASGLVTGRGETQYF,TGTGCTAGTGGTTTGGTGACGGGGAGGGGAGAGACCCAGTACTTC
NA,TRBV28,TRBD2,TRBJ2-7,CASSPGLAGGYEQYF,TGTGCCAGCAGCCCGGGACTAGCGGGAGGCTACGAGCAGTACTTC
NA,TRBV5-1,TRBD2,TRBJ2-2,CASSRTSGLTGELFF,TGCGCCAGCAGCCGGACTAGTGGATTGACCGGGGAGCTGTTTTTT
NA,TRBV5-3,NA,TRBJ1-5,CARSLAGPGEPQHF,TGTGCCAGAAGCTTGGCCGGCCCCGGGGAGCCCCAGCATTTT
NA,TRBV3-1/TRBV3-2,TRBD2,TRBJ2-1,CASSPTAGGYNEQFF,TGTGCCAGCAGCCCAACGGCGGGAGGCTACAATGAGCAGTTCTTC
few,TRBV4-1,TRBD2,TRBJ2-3,CASSQDGTSIDTQYF,TGCGCCAGCAGCCAAGATGGGACTAGCATAGATACGCAGTATTTT
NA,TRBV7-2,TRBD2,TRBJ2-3,CASRKRGPGTSGSTDTQYF,TGTGCCAGCAGAAAAAGGGGGCCCGGGACTAGCGGGAGCACAGATACGCAGTATTTT
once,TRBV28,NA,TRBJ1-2,CASSSGQERYTF,TGTGCCAGCAGTTCTGGACAAGAACGCTACACCTTC
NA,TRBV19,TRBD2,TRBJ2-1,CASRTSGINEQFF,TGTGCCAGTAGGACTAGCGGGATCAATGAGCAGTTCTTC
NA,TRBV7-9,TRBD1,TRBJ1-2,CASSSGTGNYGYTF,TGTGCCAGCAGCTCGGGGACAGGAAACTATGGCTACACCTTC
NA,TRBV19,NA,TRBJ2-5,CASSIRGMETQYF,TGTGCCAGTAGTATCCGGGGGATGGAGACCCAGTACTTC
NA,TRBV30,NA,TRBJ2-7,CAWSVGGSYEQYF,TGTGCCTGGAGTGTGGGGGGCTCCTACGAGCAGTACTTC
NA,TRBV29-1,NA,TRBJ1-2,CSVDSGGDGYTF,TGCAGCGTTGATAGCGGGGGAGACGGCTACACCTTC
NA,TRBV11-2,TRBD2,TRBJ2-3,CASSYGTSGTDTQYF,TGTGCCAGCAGCTACGGGACTAGCGGCACAGATACGCAGTATTTT
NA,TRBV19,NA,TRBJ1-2,CASTPLTARYGYTF,TGTGCCAGCACGCCTTTGACCGCTAGATATGGCTACACCTTC
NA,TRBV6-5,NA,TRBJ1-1,CASSYGGGVRAFF,TGTGCCAGCAGTTACGGGGGGGGTGTGCGTGCTTTCTTT
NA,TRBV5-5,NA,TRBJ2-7,CASSWTVSEQYF,TGTGCCAGCAGCTGGACTGTTTCCGAGCAGTACTTC
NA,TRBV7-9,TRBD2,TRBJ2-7,CASSTRTSGSYEQYF,TGTGCCAGCAGCACACGGACTAGCGGCTCCTACGAGCAGTACTTC
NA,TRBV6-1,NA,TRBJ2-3,CASSDPGYEDTQYF,TGTGCCAGCAGTGATCCAGGGTATGAAGATACGCAGTATTTT
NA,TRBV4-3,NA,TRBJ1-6,CASSIKTGVNSPLHF,TGCGCCAGCAGCATCAAGACAGGAGTTAATTCACCCCTCCACTTT
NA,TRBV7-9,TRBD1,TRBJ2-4,CASTDRGPKNIQYF,TGTGCCAGCACAGACAGGGGACCCAAAAACATTCAGTACTTC
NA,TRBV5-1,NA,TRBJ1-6,CASSLDGQQGSPLHF,TGCGCCAGCAGCTTGGATGGACAGCAAGGTTCACCCCTCCACTTT
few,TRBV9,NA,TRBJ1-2,CASSVDPRDWGDYGYTF,TGTGCCAGCAGCGTAGACCCTCGGGACTGGGGGGACTATGGCTACACCTTC
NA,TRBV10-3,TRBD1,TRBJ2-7,CAISEQGQGNEQYF,TGTGCCATCAGTGAACAGGGACAGGGCAACGAGCAGTACTTC
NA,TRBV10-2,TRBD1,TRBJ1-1,CASRPTGMNTEAFF,TGCGCCAGCAGACCGACAGGGATGAACACTGAAGCTTTCTTT